This T cell receptor beta chain was obtained from a study of T cells in Graves' hyperthyroidism and ophthalmopathy. Whole-study findings and limits: From stable hyperthyroidism, ophthalmopathy was set apart by a 13 V-J model. The majority of expanded thyroid clonotypes above 0.001 also appeared in blood.

Amplification of TCR beta CDR3 regions used RNA as the template. HTBI primers were used for first-round RT-PCR of the TCR CDR3. TCRdb independently ran MiXCR on the multiplex PCR reads; one entry per CDR3 protein. The sample holds 500,000 to 750,000 distinct CDR3 sequences; 15% to 19% are singletons and the top ten take around 6.6%. In patients aged 18 to 65, hyperthyroidism was newly diagnosed, with duration under 2 months. For this clonotype: The antigen remains unidentified.

Germline V gene lookup returns CDR1 SGHAT and CDR2 FQNNGV. Trimming at V came to 7 bases and at J to 2 bases, leaving 8 bases not matched to a gene. The CDR3 loop spans 15 amino acids. The sequence was collected from a woman under 40 with Graves' hyperthyroidism. The genes are TRBV11-2 and TRBJ1-2, with 9 bases fitting TRBD1. Sample: blood. The CDR3 reads CASNPTGQGNYGYTF. CDR3 DNA: TGTGCCAGCAATCCTACTGGACAGGGGAACTATGGCTACACCTTC.